The rows below give T cell receptor beta chains drawn from one sample of a study of Graves' ophthalmopathy and Graves' hyperthyroidism. TCRdb independently ran MiXCR on the multiplex PCR reads; one entry per CDR3 protein. The table shows 560,000 or so distinct CDR3 sequences, with under 45% occurring only once. The sequencing input was peripheral blood or thyroid tissue (not recorded which). These receptor sequences come from an adult man with Graves' hyperthyroidism. Each CDR3 is given with its conserved first and last residue. The D gene is left open where the match is weak.

d_gene: TRBD1; v_gene: TRBV6-2/TRBV6-3; CDR3aa: CASSLTRQGAYEQYF
d_gene: .; v_gene: TRBV13; CDR3aa: CASNDPARGAEAFF
d_gene: TRBD1; v_gene: TRBV24-1; CDR3aa: CARTGVQPQHF
d_gene: TRBD2; v_gene: TRBV7-9; CDR3aa: CASSLTTSGITEQYF
d_gene: .; v_gene: TRBV7-9; CDR3aa: CASSLFSGGKRETQYF
d_gene: .; v_gene: TRBV6-1; CDR3aa: CASSSAGLTWAQPQHF
d_gene: .; v_gene: TRBV5-1; CDR3aa: CASSMGQIYGYTF
d_gene: TRBD1; v_gene: TRBV7-2; CDR3aa: CASSRTQGAQYF
d_gene: .; v_gene: TRBV13; CDR3aa: CASSSFGGTYEQYF
d_gene: TRBD2; v_gene: TRBV20-1; CDR3aa: CSASSGGAGGTQYF
d_gene: TRBD2; v_gene: TRBV5-1; CDR3aa: CASSLGLAGGRYTQETQYF
d_gene: .; v_gene: TRBV7-9; CDR3aa: CASSFETNEKLFF
d_gene: .; v_gene: TRBV7-9; CDR3aa: CASSLELGSKSF
d_gene: .; v_gene: TRBV2; CDR3aa: CASREAWARNTEAFF
d_gene: .; v_gene: TRBV29-1; CDR3aa: CSVEEDRNTEAFF
d_gene: TRBD1; v_gene: TRBV6-5; CDR3aa: CASSYQQGGYEQYF
d_gene: TRBD1; v_gene: TRBV24-1; CDR3aa: CATRGTGQNEKLFF
d_gene: TRBD2; v_gene: TRBV24-1; CDR3aa: CATSDTSGRESTDTQYF
d_gene: TRBD1; v_gene: TRBV19; CDR3aa: CASRGQGPSYEQYF
d_gene: .; v_gene: TRBV29-1; CDR3aa: CSSPNSVNTEAFF
d_gene: .; v_gene: TRBV2; CDR3aa: CACSEKDGLMNTGAFF
d_gene: .; v_gene: TRBV7-9; CDR3aa: CASSFDSSYEQYF